This T cell receptor (beta chain) was observed in a study of T cell repertoires in ileal Crohn's disease (dated by TCRdb to between 2018 and 2020). Background for the entire study: The median duration of disease was around 7.3 years, and at the time of surgery about 35% of patients were active smokers. The study sequenced 171 mucosal samples from some 55 patients, taken at several locations on the surgical specimen and at postoperative endoscopy. TCR repertoire analysis was done in about 57 Crohn's disease patients from a prospective multicentre cohort. The study was conducted in parallel with a multicentre cohort that was designed to identify predictors of early endoscopic recurrence following ileocolonic resection. About half of the patients received postoperative therapy: 11 received thiopurines and 18 received anti-TNF agents. Surgery was performed for a complication in all patients, with stricturing disease in roughly 61% and penetrating disease in approximately 40%. A Rutgeerts score higher than i0 was the definition used for endoscopic postoperative recurrence. Study-wide conclusions, independent of this receptor: Compared with non-smokers, patients who were active smokers at surgery showed a significantly higher proportion of clonal expansions (roughly 26% vs 20%, p=0.02). Mucosal CD4 and CD8 T cells were sorted and sequenced only in a subgroup of patients, the size of which was not stated. Compared with CD4 T cells, sorted CD8 T cells held more high-frequency clones, which suggests that the mucosal expansions were mostly CD8. Higher percentages of high-frequency clones at the time of surgery were linked to endoscopic recurrence, and every patient with clonality above 26.8% (18/57) had recurrence.

Five hundred nanograms of biopsy DNA per sample were submitted for commercial TCRB immunosequencing. A two-step, amplification bias-controlled multiplex PCR was used by Adaptive Biotechnology to amplify CDR3 regions from genomic DNA. Primers covering every V and J gene segment were used in the first PCR, while barcodes and Illumina adapters were added in the second PCR. CDR3 libraries were sequenced using an Illumina instrument. The study's processing was this. Analysis combined the vendor-provided pipelines with custom analysis of raw data in R/Bioconductor under R version 3.3.0. Clonality, which ranges from 0 to 1, was calculated as the inverse of the normalised Shannon entropy across all productive clones. The repertoire share taken up by the top 100 clones defined high-frequency clones, and only clones that passed a 95% confidence test were kept. Overlap between samples was measured with the Morisita-Horn index, while repertoire diversity was measured with the Simpson index. TCRdb obtained this table from immuneACCESS and retained in-frame rearrangements with V and J assigned. These tables miss some clones; where compared with another copy, unresolved V genes account for less than half of the shortfall, and the remainder is unexplained. V and J calls and clone size are as listed in that table; D and trimming were resolved from the DNA. This sample comprises 5,000 to 6,500 clones, about 80% of them detected only once. The ten largest clones take up 25% to 30% of the sample.

To be eligible, patients had to be adults with ileal or ileocolonic Crohn's disease and an indication for ileocolonic resection. Before DNA extraction, whole ileal mucosal biopsies were kept frozen at -80 degrees C. Genomic DNA was isolated from frozen whole biopsies using a TRizol-based method, and the DNA was quantified with a NanoDrop 2000 spectrophotometer. Its CDR3 holds 17 amino acids, cysteine through phenylalanine. The retained sequence is limited to the CDR3, 51 bases, with the frame set at the first base. Sequences SGHAT (CDR1) and FQNNGV (CDR2) are obtained from the germline V gene. Details on this clone: Its antigen is unknown. No much larger clone is present one base from it, and per-base qualities are unavailable.

Source material: ileal tissue. The receptor was isolated from an adult with Crohn's disease. This chain joins TRBV11-2 to TRBJ2-5; 8 bases in the junction line up with TRBD2. The J call is in doubt because the DNA end fits TRBJ2-7 better. The bases are TGTGCCAGCAGCCAAGGAAGGGCAGCGGGAGATCCCCACGAGCAGTACTTC. Translated, this gives CASSQGRAAGDPHEQYF.